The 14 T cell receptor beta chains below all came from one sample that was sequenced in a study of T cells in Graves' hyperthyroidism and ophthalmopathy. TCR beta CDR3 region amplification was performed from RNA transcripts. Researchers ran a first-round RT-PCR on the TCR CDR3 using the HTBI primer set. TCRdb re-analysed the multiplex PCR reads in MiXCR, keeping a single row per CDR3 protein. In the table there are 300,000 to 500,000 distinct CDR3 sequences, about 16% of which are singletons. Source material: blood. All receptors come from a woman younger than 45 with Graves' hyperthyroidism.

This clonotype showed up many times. The CDR3 coding sequence is TGTGCCGCAAGTCCGAGACAGGGGGCAACTAATGAAAAACTGTTTTTT. It codes for CAASPRQGATNEKLFF. The chain joins TRBV15 to TRBJ1-4; 9 nucleotides line up with TRBD1. The CDR3 extends over 16 amino acids. The germline CDR1 and CDR2 sequences are LNHNV and YYDKDF (reference sequence). With V trimmed by 11 bases and J by 0 bases, 10 bases remained unmatched.

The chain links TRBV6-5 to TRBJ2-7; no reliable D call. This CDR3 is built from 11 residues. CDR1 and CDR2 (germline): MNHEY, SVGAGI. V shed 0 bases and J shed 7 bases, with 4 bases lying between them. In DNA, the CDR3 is TGTGCCAGCAGTTACTCAAGGGAGCAGTACTTC. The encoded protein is CASSYSREQYF.

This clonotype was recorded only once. CDR3 DNA: TGTGCCAGCAGCCCGGCAGGGGGCCCCCGCTTAGGGCAGTTCTTC. Protein sequence: CASSPAGGPRLGQFF. The chain recombines TRBV5-6 with TRBJ2-1; the match to TRBD1 covers 8 bases. This CDR3 comprises 15 residues. The V and J ends lost 4 bases and 12 bases, in that order; junction bases with no gene match: 15. Germline V gene lookup returns CDR1 SGHDT and CDR2 YYEEEE.

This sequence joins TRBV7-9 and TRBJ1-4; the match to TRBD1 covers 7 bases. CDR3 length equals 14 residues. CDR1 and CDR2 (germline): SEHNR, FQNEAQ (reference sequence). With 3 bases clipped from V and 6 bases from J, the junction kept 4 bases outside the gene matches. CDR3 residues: CASSLNRGYEKLFF. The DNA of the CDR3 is TGTGCCAGCAGCTTGAACAGGGGATATGAAAAACTGTTTTTT.

The CDR3 bases are TGTGCCACCAGCAGAGAACAGAGCTCCTACAATGAGCAGTTCTTC. The encoded protein is CATSREQSSYNEQFF. The J gene is TRBJ2-1, the V gene TRBV15; no clear D. Germline lookup yields CDR1 LNHNV and CDR2 YYDKDF (reference sequence). This CDR3 has 15 residues. Deletions cut 0 bases from V and 0 bases from J, with 6 bases between.

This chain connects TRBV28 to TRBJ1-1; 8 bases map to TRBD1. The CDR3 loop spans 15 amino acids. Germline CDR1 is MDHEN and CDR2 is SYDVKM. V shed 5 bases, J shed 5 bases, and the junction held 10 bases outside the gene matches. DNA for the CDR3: TGTGCCAGCAGTCTACCGACAGGGGTAGGGACTGAAGCTTTCTTT. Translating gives CASSLPTGVGTEAFF.

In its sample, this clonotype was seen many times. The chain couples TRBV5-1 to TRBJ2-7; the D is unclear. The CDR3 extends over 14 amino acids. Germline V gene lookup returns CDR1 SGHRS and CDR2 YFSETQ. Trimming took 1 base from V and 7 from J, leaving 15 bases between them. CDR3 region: CASSLSQSYWEQYF. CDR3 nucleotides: TGCGCCAGCAGCTTGTCGCAGTCCTATTGGGAGCAGTACTTC.

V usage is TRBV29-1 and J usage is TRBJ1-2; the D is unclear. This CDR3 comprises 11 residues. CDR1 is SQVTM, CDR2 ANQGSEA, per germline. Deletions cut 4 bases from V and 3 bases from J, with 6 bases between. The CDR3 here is CSVAKDYGYTF. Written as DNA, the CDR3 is TGCAGCGTTGCCAAGGACTATGGCTACACCTTC.

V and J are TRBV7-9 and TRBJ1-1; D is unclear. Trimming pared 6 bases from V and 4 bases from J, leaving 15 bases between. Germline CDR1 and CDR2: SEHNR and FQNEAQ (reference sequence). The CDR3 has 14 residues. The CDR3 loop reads CASSRLMGLTEAFF. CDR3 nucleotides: TGTGCCAGCAGTCGGTTGATGGGTCTCACTGAAGCTTTCTTT.

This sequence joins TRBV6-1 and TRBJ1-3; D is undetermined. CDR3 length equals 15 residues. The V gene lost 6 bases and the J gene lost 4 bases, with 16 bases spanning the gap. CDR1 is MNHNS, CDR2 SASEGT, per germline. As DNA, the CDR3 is TGTGCCAGCAGCCGAATCGGAGGTTCCGGAAACACCATATATTTT. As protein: CASSRIGGSGNTIYF.

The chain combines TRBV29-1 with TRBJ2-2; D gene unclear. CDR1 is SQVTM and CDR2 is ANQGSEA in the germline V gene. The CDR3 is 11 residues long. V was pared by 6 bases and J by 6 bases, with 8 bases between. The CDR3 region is CSVSRAGELFF. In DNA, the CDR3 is TGCAGCGTCTCTAGGGCCGGGGAGCTGTTTTTT.

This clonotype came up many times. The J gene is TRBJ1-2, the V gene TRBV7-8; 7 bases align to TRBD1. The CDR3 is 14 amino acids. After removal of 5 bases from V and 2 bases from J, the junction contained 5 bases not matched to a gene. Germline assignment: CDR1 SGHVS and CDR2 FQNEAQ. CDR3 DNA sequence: TGTGCCAGCAGCCGGGGGACAGCAAACTATGGCTACACCTTC. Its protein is CASSRGTANYGYTF.

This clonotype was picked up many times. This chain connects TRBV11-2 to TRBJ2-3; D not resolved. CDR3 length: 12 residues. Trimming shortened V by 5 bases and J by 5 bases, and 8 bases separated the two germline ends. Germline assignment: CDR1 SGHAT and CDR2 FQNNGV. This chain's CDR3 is CASSPWGDTQYF. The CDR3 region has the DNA TGTGCCAGCAGCCCCTGGGGAGATACGCAGTATTTT.

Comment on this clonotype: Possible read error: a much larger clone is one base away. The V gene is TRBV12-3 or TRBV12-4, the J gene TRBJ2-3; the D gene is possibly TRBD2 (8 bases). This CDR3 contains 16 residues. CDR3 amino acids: CASSLWREAGTATQYF. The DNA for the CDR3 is TGTGCCAGCAGTTTATGGCGGGAGGCGGGGACAGCTACGCAGTATTTT.